Given below is one TCR beta chain in context. Its antigen is currently unknown. The sample comes from a study of Ad26.COV2.S vaccination and SARS-CoV-2 variants. Study results and caveats: Post-vaccination spike-specific CD8+ and CD4+ T cell responses reportedly had substantial breadth. The study found higher spike-specific TCR breadth in vaccine than placebo recipients.

The treatment denotes: about 20 received Ad26.COV2.S at low or high dose, single or two shots; about 5 received placebo; per-sample allocation not given. Samples were taken on day 63 after the first vaccine or placebo injection. Assay used: immunoSEQ multiplex PCR; TCRdb lists only in-frame clones, some missing. The sample records hundreds of thousands of clones, roughly 90% being singletons. Germline lookup yields CDR1 MDHEN and CDR2 SYDVKM. The CDR3 has 16 amino acids. V lost 2 bases, J lost 2 bases, and 14 bases lay in between. The chain carries TRBV28 and TRBJ2-3; no clear D. The sequencing used peripheral blood, collected in a trial of Ad26.COV2.S vaccine versus placebo. The clonotype originates from a person between 18 and 59 years old who received the Ad26.COV2.S COVID-19 vaccine or a placebo. CDR3 bases: TGTGCCAGCAGTTTACCCAACCGGGCATTCACAGATACGCAGTATTTT. As protein: CASSLPNRAFTDTQYF.